Listed below are T cell receptor beta chains from one sample, sequenced in a study of blood T cells in healthy people across ages. TCRdb re-called the 5' RACE reads through MiXCR, storing one row per CDR3 protein. This sample has roughly 1.5 million distinct CDR3 sequences, with roughly 43% found just once. Sequencing used blood. All receptors come from a woman aged 18-29 years in good health. Each CDR3 is given with its conserved first and last residue. Each record gives: J gene, V gene, D gene, CDR3 length, clone size, CDR3 protein, CDR3 DNA. D genes are given only for firm matches. Clone size, where shown, is once, few, many, or a class for clones that have expanded.

J: TRBJ2-5
V: TRBV10-3
D: TRBD1
length: 15
size: -
CDR3: CAIRTGTVSTETQYF
DNA: TGTGCCATCAGGACCGGGACAGTGTCAACGGAGACCCAGTACTTC

J: TRBJ1-1
V: TRBV7-9
D: -
length: 14
size: -
CDR3: CASLPRGPTTEAFF
DNA: TGTGCCTCCCTTCCCCGGGGGCCGACCACTGAAGCTTTCTTT

J: TRBJ2-3
V: TRBV7-2
D: -
length: 14
size: many
CDR3: CASSPRGTTDTQYF
DNA: TGTGCCAGCAGCCCCCGTGGGACGACAGATACGCAGTATTTT

J: TRBJ2-5
V: TRBV9
D: -
length: 15
size: few
CDR3: CASSVDDYSQETQYF
DNA: TGTGCCAGCAGCGTAGATGATTACAGCCAAGAGACCCAGTACTTC

J: TRBJ1-1
V: TRBV29-1
D: -
length: 11
size: many
CDR3: CSVFTDVLTFF
DNA: TGCAGCGTTTTTACCGACGTTTTAACTTTCTTT

J: TRBJ2-1
V: TRBV5-1
D: TRBD2
length: 17
size: -
CDR3: CASSLSASGRGYNEQFF
DNA: TGCGCCAGCAGCTTGAGCGCTAGCGGGAGAGGATACAATGAGCAGTTCTTC

J: TRBJ1-6
V: TRBV6-1
D: -
length: 17
size: -
CDR3: CASSGRAGGSFNSPLHF
DNA: TGTGCCAGCAGTGGCCGAGCCGGGGGCAGCTTTAATTCACCCCTCCACTTT

J: TRBJ1-1
V: TRBV20-1
D: TRBD1
length: 13
size: -
CDR3: CRTRRGQATEAFF
DNA: TGCAGAACCAGAAGGGGGCAGGCCACTGAAGCTTTCTTT

J: TRBJ2-4
V: TRBV7-2
D: -
length: 16
size: -
CDR3: CASSHSSPQAKNIQYF
DNA: TGTGCCAGCAGCCACTCATCCCCCCAAGCCAAAAACATTCAGTACTTC

J: TRBJ2-1
V: TRBV19
D: -
length: 13
size: few
CDR3: CASSRQVNNEQFF
DNA: TGTGCCAGTAGTAGACAGGTTAACAATGAGCAGTTCTTC

J: TRBJ2-5
V: TRBV7-9
D: -
length: 15
size: -
CDR3: CASSASDTSGETQYF
DNA: TGTGCCAGCAGCGCCTCGGACACTTCAGGGGAGACCCAGTACTTC

J: TRBJ2-3
V: TRBV7-9
D: -
length: 15
size: -
CDR3: CASRAEDGYTDTQYF
DNA: TGTGCCAGCAGGGCGGAGGACGGGTACACAGATACGCAGTATTTT

J: TRBJ1-1
V: TRBV12-3/TRBV12-4
D: TRBD1
length: 15
size: -
CDR3: CASSLGAGGYTEAFF
DNA: TGTGCCAGCAGTTTAGGGGCAGGGGGCTACACTGAAGCTTTCTTT

J: TRBJ2-1
V: TRBV20-1
D: TRBD2
length: 16
size: few
CDR3: CSARTFLSGIYNEQFF
DNA: TGCAGTGCTCGAACCTTCCTTAGCGGGATTTACAATGAGCAGTTCTTC

J: TRBJ2-3
V: TRBV4-1
D: -
length: 15
size: -
CDR3: CASSREIRSTDTQYF
DNA: TGCGCCAGCAGCCGAGAGATTCGTAGCACAGATACGCAGTATTTT

J: TRBJ2-7
V: TRBV19
D: TRBD1
length: 14
size: many
CDR3: CASSITGGIYEQYF
DNA: TGTGCCAGTAGTATAACAGGGGGTATCTACGAGCAGTACTTC

J: TRBJ1-1
V: TRBV20-1
D: -
length: 14
size: few
CDR3: CSARDQGFTTEAFF
DNA: TGCAGTGCTAGAGACCAGGGGTTCACCACTGAAGCTTTCTTT

J: TRBJ2-3
V: TRBV4-3
D: TRBD2
length: 18
size: -
CDR3: CASSQEFGTRTTTDTQYF
DNA: TGCGCCAGCAGCCAAGAATTCGGGACTAGGACGACCACAGATACGCAGTATTTT

J: TRBJ1-5
V: TRBV27
D: TRBD1
length: 14
size: -
CDR3: CASCRQGFNQPQHF
DNA: TGTGCCAGCTGTAGACAGGGGTTCAATCAGCCCCAGCATTTT

J: TRBJ1-1
V: TRBV7-9
D: -
length: 13
size: -
CDR3: CASCSPLDTEAFF
DNA: TGTGCCAGCTGCTCGCCGCTCGACACTGAAGCTTTCTTT

J: TRBJ2-1
V: TRBV4-3
D: -
length: 13
size: few
CDR3: CASSPGSGSEQFF
DNA: TGCGCCAGCAGCCCCGGGAGTGGGAGTGAGCAGTTCTTC

J: TRBJ2-7
V: TRBV7-2
D: -
length: 14
size: few
CDR3: CASTLMGASYEQYF
DNA: TGTGCCAGCACCCTGATGGGGGCCTCCTACGAGCAGTACTTC

J: TRBJ2-3
V: TRBV29-1
D: -
length: 13
size: -
CDR3: CSAKKRFTDTQYF
DNA: TGCAGCGCTAAGAAGCGGTTCACAGATACGCAGTATTTT

J: TRBJ2-1
V: TRBV7-2
D: -
length: 15
size: few
CDR3: CASSFNKGLDNEQFF
DNA: TGTGCCAGCAGCTTTAACAAGGGACTCGACAATGAGCAGTTCTTC

J: TRBJ1-5
V: TRBV6-5
D: -
length: 14
size: -
CDR3: CASSYFVGAQPQHF
DNA: TGTGCCAGCAGTTACTTTGTGGGTGCTCAGCCCCAGCATTTT

J: TRBJ2-5
V: TRBV29-1
D: -
length: 14
size: -
CDR3: CSVEGGEINQVQYF
DNA: TGCAGCGTTGAAGGGGGAGAGATCAACCAAGTCCAGTACTTC

J: TRBJ2-5
V: TRBV18
D: -
length: 13
size: -
CDR3: CASSPRVKETQYF
DNA: TGTGCCAGCTCACCAAGGGTGAAAGAGACCCAGTACTTC

J: TRBJ2-3
V: TRBV6-2/TRBV6-3
D: -
length: 14
size: -
CDR3: CASSYYGGTDTQYF
DNA: TGTGCCAGCAGTTACTACGGGGGTACAGATACGCAGTATTTT

J: TRBJ2-1
V: TRBV6-1
D: TRBD2
length: 18
size: -
CDR3: CASSAGLAGRRPYNEQFF
DNA: TGTGCCAGCAGTGCCGGACTAGCGGGAAGGCGTCCTTACAATGAGCAGTTCTTC

J: TRBJ1-2
V: TRBV29-1
D: -
length: 12
size: -
CDR3: CSVRNVDYGYTF
DNA: TGCAGCGTTCGGAACGTTGACTATGGCTACACCTTC

J: TRBJ1-4
V: TRBV27
D: TRBD1
length: 15
size: -
CDR3: CASRPGQPINEKLFF
DNA: TGTGCCAGCAGACCGGGACAGCCGATTAATGAAAAACTGTTTTTT

J: TRBJ2-3
V: TRBV20-1
D: TRBD2
length: 18
size: -
CDR3: CSARDALRAGGRTDTQYF
DNA: TGCAGTGCTAGAGACGCCCTTCGAGCGGGGGGCCGTACAGATACGCAGTATTTT